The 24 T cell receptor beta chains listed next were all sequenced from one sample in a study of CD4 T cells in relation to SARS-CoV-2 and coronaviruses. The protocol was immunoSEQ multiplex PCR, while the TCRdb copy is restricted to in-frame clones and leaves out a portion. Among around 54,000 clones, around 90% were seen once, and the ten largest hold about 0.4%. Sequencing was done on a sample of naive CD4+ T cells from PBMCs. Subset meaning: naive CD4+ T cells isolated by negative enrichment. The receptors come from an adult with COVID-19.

The CDR3 is CASSEPFQAVKNIQYF. CDR3 in DNA: TGTGCCAGCAGTGAACCCTTTCAGGCGGTCAAAAACATTCAGTACTTC. The J gene is TRBJ2-4, the V gene TRBV6-1; D gene unclear. The CDR3 has 16 amino acids. Germline assignment: CDR1 MNHNS and CDR2 SASEGT. V lost 2 bases to trimming and J lost 3 bases, with 14 bases between them.

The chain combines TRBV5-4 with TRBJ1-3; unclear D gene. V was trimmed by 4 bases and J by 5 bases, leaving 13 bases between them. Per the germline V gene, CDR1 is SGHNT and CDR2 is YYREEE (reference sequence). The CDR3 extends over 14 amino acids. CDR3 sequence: CASSDGRHRNTIYF. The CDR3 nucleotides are TGTGCCAGCAGCGACGGGCGTCACCGAAACACCATATATTTT.

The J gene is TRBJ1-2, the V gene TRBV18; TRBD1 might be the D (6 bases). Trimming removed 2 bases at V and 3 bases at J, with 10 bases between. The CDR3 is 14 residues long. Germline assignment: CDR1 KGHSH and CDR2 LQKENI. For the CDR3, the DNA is TGTGCCAGCTCACCAACGGCAGGGGACTATGGCTACACCTTC. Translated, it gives CASSPTAGDYGYTF.

Written as DNA, the CDR3 is TGTGCCAGCAGTGATCGGTCGGACCAAGAGACCCAGTACTTC. Encoded protein: CASSDRSDQETQYF. This chain links TRBV2 with TRBJ2-5; D remains unclear. Germline assignment: CDR1 SNHLY and CDR2 FYNNEI. The CDR3 loop spans 14 amino acids. V lost 3 bases and J 0 bases, leaving 8 bases between the germline ends.

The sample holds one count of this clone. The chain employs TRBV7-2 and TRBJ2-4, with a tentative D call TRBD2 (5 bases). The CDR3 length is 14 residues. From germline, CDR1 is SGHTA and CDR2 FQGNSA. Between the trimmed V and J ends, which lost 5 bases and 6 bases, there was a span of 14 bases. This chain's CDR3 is CASSPNVGANIQYF. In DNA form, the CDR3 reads TGTGCCAGCAGCCCTAACGTGGGAGCAAACATTCAGTACTTC.

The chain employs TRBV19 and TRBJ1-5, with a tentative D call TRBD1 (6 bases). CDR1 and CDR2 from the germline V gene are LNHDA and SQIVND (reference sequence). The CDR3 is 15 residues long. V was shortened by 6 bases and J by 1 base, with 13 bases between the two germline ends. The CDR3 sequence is CASSVTGSSNQPQHF. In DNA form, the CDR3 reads TGTGCCAGTAGCGTGACAGGCTCGAGCAATCAGCCCCAGCATTTT.

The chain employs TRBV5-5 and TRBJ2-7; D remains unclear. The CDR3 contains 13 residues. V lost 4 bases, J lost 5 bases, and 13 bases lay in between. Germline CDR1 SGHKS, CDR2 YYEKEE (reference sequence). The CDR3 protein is CASSPLSEDEQYF. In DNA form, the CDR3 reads TGTGCCAGCAGCCCGCTCAGTGAGGACGAGCAGTACTTC.

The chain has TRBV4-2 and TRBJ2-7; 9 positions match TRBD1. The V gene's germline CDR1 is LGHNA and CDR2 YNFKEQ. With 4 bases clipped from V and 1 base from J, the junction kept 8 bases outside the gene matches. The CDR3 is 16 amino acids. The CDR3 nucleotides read TGTGCCAGCAGCCCCAGACCGGACAGGGGATCCTACGAGCAGTACTTC. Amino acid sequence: CASSPRPDRGSYEQYF.

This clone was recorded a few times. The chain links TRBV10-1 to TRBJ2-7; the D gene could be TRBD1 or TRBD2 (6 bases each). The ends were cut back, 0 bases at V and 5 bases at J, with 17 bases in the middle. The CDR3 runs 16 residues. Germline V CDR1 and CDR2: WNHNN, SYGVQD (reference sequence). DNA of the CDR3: TGCGCCAGCAGTGAGTCGGGGGGACCCGAGGGGGACGAGCAGTACTTC. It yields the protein CASSESGGPEGDEQYF.

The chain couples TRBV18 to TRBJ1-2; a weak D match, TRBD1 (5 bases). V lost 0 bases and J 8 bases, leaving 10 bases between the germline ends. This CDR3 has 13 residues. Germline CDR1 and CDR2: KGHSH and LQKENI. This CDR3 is CASSPPRGRGYTF. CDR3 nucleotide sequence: TGTGCCAGCTCACCACCGAGGGGCAGAGGCTACACCTTC. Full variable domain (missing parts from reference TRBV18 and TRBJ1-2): NAGVMQNPRHLVRRRGQEARLRCSPMKGHSHVYWYRQLPEEGLKFMVYLQKENIIDESGMPKERFSAEFPKEGPSILRIQQVVRGDSAAYFCASSPPRGRGYTFGSGTRLTVV.

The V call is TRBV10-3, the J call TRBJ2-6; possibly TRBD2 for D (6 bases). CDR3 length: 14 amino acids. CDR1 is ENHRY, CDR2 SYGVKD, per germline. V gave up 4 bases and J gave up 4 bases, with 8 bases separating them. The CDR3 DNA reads TGTGCCATCAGTGGGGACTCCGGGGCCAACGTCCTGACTTTC. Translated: CAISGDSGANVLTF.

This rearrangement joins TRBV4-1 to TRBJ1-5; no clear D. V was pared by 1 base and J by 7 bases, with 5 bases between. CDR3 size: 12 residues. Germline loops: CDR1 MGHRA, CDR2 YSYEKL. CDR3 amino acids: CASSQGSQPQHF. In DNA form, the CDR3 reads TGCGCCAGCAGCCAAGGGTCCCAGCCCCAGCATTTT.

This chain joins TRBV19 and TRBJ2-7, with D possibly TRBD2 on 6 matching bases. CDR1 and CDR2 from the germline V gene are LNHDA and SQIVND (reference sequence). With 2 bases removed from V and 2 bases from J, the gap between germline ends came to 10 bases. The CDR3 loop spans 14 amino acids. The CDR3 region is CASSIRAGTYEQYF. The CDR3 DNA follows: TGTGCCAGTAGTATAAGGGCGGGAACCTACGAGCAGTACTTC.

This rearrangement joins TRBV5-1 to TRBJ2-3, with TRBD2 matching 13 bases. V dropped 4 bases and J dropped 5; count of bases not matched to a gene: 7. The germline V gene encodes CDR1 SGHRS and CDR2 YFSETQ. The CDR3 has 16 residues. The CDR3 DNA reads TGCGCCAGCAGCGGGACTAGCGGGACTGTCGGAGATACGCAGTATTTT. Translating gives CASSGTSGTVGDTQYF.

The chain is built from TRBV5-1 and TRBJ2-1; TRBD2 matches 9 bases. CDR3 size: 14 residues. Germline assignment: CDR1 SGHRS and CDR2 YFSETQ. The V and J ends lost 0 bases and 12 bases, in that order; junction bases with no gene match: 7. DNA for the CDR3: TGCGCCAGCAGCTTGGCTCCAGGGACTAGCTGGCAGTTCTTC. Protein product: CASSLAPGTSWQFF.

CDR3 nucleotides: TGTGCCAGCTGCGCACACGGAGATACGCAGTATTTT. Its protein product is CASCAHGDTQYF. The J gene is TRBJ2-3, the V gene TRBV3-1 (or the pseudogene TRBV3-2); D unresolved. The CDR3 loop spans 12 amino acids. Between the trimmed V and J ends, which lost 8 bases and 5 bases, there was a span of 11 bases. CDR1 is LGHDT and CDR2 is YNNKEL in the germline V gene (reference sequence).

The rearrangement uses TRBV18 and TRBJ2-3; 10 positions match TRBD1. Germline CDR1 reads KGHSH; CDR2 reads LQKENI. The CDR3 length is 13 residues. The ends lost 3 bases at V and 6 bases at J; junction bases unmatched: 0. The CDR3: CASSPDRGDTQYF. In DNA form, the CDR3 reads TGTGCCAGCTCACCGGACAGGGGGGATACGCAGTATTTT. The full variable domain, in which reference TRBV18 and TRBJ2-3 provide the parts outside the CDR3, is NAGVMQNPRHLVRRRGQEARLRCSPMKGHSHVYWYRQLPEEGLKFMVYLQKENIIDESGMPKERFSAEFPKEGPSILRIQQVVRGDSAAYFCASSPDRGDTQYFGPGTRLTVL.

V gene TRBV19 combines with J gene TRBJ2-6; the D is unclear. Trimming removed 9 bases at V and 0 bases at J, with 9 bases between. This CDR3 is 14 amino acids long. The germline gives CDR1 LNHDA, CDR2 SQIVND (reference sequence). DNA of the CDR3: TGTGCCAGCCGACGGAGCTCTGGGGCCAACGTCCTGACTTTC. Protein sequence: CASRRSSGANVLTF.

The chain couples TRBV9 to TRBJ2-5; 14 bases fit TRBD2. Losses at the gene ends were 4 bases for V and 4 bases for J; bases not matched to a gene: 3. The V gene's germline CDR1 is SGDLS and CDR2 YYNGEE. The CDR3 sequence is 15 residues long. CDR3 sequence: CASSRLAGGTETQYF. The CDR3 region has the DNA TGTGCCAGCAGCCGACTAGCGGGGGGGACAGAGACCCAGTACTTC.

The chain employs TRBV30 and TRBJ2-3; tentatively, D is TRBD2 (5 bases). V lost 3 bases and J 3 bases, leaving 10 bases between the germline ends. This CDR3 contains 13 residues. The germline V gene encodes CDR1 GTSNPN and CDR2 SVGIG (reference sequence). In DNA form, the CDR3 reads TGTGCCTGGAGCGCACTAGAAACAGATACGCAGTATTTT. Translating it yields CAWSALETDTQYF.

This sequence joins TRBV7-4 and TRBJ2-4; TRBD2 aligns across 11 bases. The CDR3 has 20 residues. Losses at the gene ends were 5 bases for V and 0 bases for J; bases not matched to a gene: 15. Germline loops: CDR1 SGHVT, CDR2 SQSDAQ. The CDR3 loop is CASSLEGLAGFGLAKNIQYF. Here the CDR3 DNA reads TGTGCCAGCAGCCTAGAAGGACTAGCGGGTTTTGGGTTAGCCAAAAACATTCAGTACTTC.

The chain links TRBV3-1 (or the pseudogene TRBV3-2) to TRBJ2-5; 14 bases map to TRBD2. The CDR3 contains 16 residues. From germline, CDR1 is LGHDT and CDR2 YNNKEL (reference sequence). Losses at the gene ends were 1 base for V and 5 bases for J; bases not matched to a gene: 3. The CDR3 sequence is CASSQARLAGGETQYF. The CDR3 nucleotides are TGTGCCAGCAGCCAAGCCCGACTAGCGGGAGGGGAGACCCAGTACTTC.

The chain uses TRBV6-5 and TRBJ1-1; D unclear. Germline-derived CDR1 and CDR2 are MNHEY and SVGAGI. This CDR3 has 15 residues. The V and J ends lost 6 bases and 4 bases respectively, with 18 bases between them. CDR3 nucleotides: TGTGCCAGCAGCTCCTCCCCGTCCCCGGTCACTGAAGCTTTCTTT. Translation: CASSSSPSPVTEAFF.

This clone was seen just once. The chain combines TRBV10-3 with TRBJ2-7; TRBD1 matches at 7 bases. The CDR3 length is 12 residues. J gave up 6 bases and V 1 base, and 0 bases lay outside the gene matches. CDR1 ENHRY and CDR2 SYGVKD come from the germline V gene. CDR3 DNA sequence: TGTGCCATCAGTGAGTGGGACAGCGAGCAGTACTTC. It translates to CAISEWDSEQYF.